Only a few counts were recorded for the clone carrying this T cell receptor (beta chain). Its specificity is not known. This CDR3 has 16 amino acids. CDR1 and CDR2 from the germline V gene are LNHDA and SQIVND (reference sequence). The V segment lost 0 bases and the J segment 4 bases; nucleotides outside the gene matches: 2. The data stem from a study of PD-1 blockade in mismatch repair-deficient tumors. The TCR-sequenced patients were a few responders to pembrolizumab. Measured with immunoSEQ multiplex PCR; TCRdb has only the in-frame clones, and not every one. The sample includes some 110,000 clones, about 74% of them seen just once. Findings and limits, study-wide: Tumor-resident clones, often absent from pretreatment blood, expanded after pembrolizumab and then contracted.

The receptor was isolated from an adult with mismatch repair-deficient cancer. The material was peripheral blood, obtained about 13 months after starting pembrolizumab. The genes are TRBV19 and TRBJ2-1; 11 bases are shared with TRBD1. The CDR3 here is CASSIDGTGGYNEQFF. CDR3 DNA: TGTGCCAGTAGTATAGATGGGACAGGGGGTTACAATGAGCAGTTCTTC.